The clone carrying this TCR beta chain was seen only a few times. The data are from a study of blood T cell repertoires in COVID-19. For the study at large: Samples came from the United States, Italy and Spain, spanning acute and convalescent COVID-19.

Trimming shortened V by 3 bases and J by 3 bases, and 7 bases separated the two germline ends. Germline values: CDR1 SGDLS, CDR2 YYNGEE. The CDR3 length is 12 residues. Patients from Seattle were sampled longitudinally, starting during active infection. In the source study's methods: Amplification of reference gene primers provided the estimated nucleated cell counts. Generated by immunoSEQ multiplex PCR, the TCRdb table keeps only in-frame clones and is missing some. The DNA was the basis for D and trimming; V, J and clone size are from that table. This table has 95,000 to 150,000 clones, nearly 90% appearing once.

The chain recombines TRBV9 with TRBJ2-7; D is undetermined. Sample: peripheral blood. The TCR comes from a woman aged 55-69 years with COVID-19, enrolled during active disease. CDR3 amino acids: CASSGGSYEQYF. Written as DNA, the CDR3 is TGTGCCAGCAGCGGAGGTAGCTACGAGCAGTACTTC.